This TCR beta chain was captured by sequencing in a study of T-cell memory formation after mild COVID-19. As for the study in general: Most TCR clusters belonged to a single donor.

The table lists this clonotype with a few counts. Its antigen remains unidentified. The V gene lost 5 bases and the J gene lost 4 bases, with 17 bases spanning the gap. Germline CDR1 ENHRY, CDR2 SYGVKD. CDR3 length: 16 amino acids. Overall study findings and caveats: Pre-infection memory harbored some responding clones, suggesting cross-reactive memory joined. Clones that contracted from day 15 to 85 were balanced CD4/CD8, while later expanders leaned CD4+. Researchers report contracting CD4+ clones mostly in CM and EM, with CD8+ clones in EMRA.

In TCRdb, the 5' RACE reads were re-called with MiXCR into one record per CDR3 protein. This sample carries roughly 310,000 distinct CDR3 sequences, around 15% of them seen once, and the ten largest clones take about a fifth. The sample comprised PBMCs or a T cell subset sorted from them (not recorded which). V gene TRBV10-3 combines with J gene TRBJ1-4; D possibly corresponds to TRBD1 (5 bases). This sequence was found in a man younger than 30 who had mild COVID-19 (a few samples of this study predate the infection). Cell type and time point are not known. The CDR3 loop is CAISQTEPGINEKLFF. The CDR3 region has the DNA TGTGCCATCAGTCAGACAGAGCCCGGGATTAATGAAAAACTGTTTTTT.